Shown below are 12 T cell receptor beta chains from a single sample sequenced in a study of shared clonotypes between healthy human individuals. Profiling relied on immunoSEQ multiplex PCR, and the TCRdb table lists in-frame clones only, not all of them. Of about 520,000 clones listed, roughly 95% are singletons. Material: naive CD4+ T cells sorted from blood. Sample subset: CD45RA+ positively selected. The source is a woman under 40 in good health.

This clone has just one count. The rearrangement joins TRBV19 to TRBJ1-2; D might be TRBD1 (6 bases). Trimming shortened V by 7 bases and J by 0 bases, and 18 bases separated the two germline ends. Germline CDR1 reads LNHDA; CDR2 reads SQIVND (reference sequence). The CDR3 is 16 residues long. The CDR3 protein is CASIAFTGTTNYGYTF. The DNA of the CDR3 is TGTGCCAGTATCGCCTTCACCGGGACAACTAACTATGGCTACACCTTC.

The genes are TRBV20-1 and TRBJ2-1, with D unclear. The V end was cut by 8 bases, the J end by 7 bases, with 9 bases between. Germline CDR1 reads DFQATT; CDR2 reads SNEGSKA (reference sequence). The CDR3 length is 10 residues. The CDR3 DNA reads as TGCAGTAGTTTTCGGAATGAGCAGTTCTTC. Encoded protein: CSSFRNEQFF.

J is TRBJ2-3 and V is TRBV10-3; TRBD2 matches at 9 bases. The CDR3 has 17 amino acids. Germline CDR1 is ENHRY and CDR2 is SYGVKD. Trimming took 1 base from V and 0 from J; bases not matched to a gene: 5. The CDR3: CAISEFQREVSTDTQYF. The DNA for the CDR3 is TGTGCCATCAGTGAGTTTCAGCGGGAGGTGAGCACAGATACGCAGTATTTT.

The chain uses TRBV2 and TRBJ2-2; 7 bases agree with TRBD1. From germline, CDR1 is SNHLY and CDR2 FYNNEI. Trimming took 6 bases from V and 2 from J; bases not matched to a gene: 6. This CDR3 is built from 15 residues. The chain's CDR3 is CASSNDRANTGELFF. The DNA of the CDR3 is TGTGCCAGCAGCAACGACAGGGCCAACACCGGGGAGCTGTTTTTT. The full variable domain, its missing parts supplied by reference TRBV2 and TRBJ2-2, is EPEVTQTPSHQVTQMGQEVILRCVPISNHLYFYWYRQILGQKVEFLVSFYNNEISEKSEIFDDQFSVERPDGSNFTLKIRSTKLEDSAMYFCASSNDRANTGELFFGEGSRLTVL.

The gene calls are TRBV28 and TRBJ2-1; D could derive from TRBD1 or TRBD2 (5 bases each). Per the germline V gene, CDR1 is MDHEN and CDR2 is SYDVKM. With 6 bases removed from V and 6 bases from J, the gap between germline ends came to 18 bases. The CDR3 sequence is 15 residues long. In DNA, the CDR3 is TGTGCCAGCAGCTCCCTCCCCCGGGGCCGCAATGAGCAGTTCTTC. Translating it yields CASSSLPRGRNEQFF.

The chain has TRBV14 and TRBJ2-1, with 13 bases aligning to TRBD2. The V and J ends lost 1 base and 4 bases, in that order; junction bases with no gene match: 4. Germline V gene data show CDR1 as SGHDN and CDR2 as FVKESK. CDR3 length: 17 residues. CDR3 residues: CASSQVGTSGNYNEQFF. The CDR3 DNA sequence: TGTGCCAGCAGCCAAGTAGGGACTAGCGGGAATTACAATGAGCAGTTCTTC.

The V and J genes are TRBV6-1 and TRBJ2-1; the match to TRBD1 covers 8 bases. The V and J ends lost 1 base and 3 bases, in that order; junction bases with no gene match: 2. In germline, CDR1 is MNHNS, CDR2 SASEGT. The CDR3 has 15 residues. The CDR3 loop is CASSEDRGSYNEQFF. The CDR3 DNA is TGTGCCAGCAGTGAAGACAGGGGGAGCTACAATGAGCAGTTCTTC.

This clone was seen once. This sequence joins TRBV6-6 and TRBJ2-5; TRBD2 might be the D (6 bases). The CDR3 contains 16 residues. With 0 bases removed from V and 4 bases from J, the gap between germline ends came to 15 bases. Germline values: CDR1 MNHNY, CDR2 SVGAGI (reference sequence). CDR3 in amino acids: CASSYSGGMAIETQYF. DNA of the CDR3: TGTGCCAGCAGTTACTCCGGGGGTATGGCAATAGAGACCCAGTACTTC.

This clone showed up just a few times. V is TRBV28 and J is TRBJ1-1; a possible D gene is TRBD1 (5 bases). Trimming removed 6 bases at V and 3 bases at J, with 17 bases between. This CDR3 is 15 amino acids long. Per germline, CDR1 MDHEN and CDR2 SYDVKM. CDR3 DNA: TGTGCCAGCAGCCCGGACTGGAGGGGAGACACTGAAGCTTTCTTT. Translated, it gives CASSPDWRGDTEAFF.

Written as DNA, the CDR3 is TGTGCCAGCAGCGGTGGGGGACTAGCCTACGAGCAGTACTTC. Its protein is CASSGGGLAYEQYF. The chain has TRBV5-5 and TRBJ2-7; TRBD2 agrees at 8 bases. V gave up 4 bases and J gave up 2 bases; unmatched junction bases: 5. The CDR3 covers 14 residues. CDR1 SGHKS and CDR2 YYEKEE come from the germline V gene (reference sequence).

This chain connects TRBV19 to TRBJ2-3, with 8 bases aligning to TRBD1. This CDR3 comprises 17 residues. Germline CDR1 and CDR2: LNHDA and SQIVND (reference sequence). The J segment lost 2 bases and the V segment lost 8 bases, leaving 15 bases of the junction unmatched. CDR3 loop: CASRKRWGQATTDTQYF. The CDR3 DNA reads as TGTGCCAGTCGGAAAAGGTGGGGACAGGCGACCACAGATACGCAGTATTTT.

In DNA, the CDR3 is TGTGCCAGCAGCGTCGGTGGGACTCAAGTCTACGAGCAGTACTTC. Encoded protein: CASSVGGTQVYEQYF. The chain recombines TRBV5-4 with TRBJ2-7, with TRBD2 as a possible D gene (6 bases). Germline-derived CDR1 and CDR2 are SGHNT and YYREEE (reference sequence). CDR3 length: 15 amino acids. Trimming removed 4 bases from V and 3 bases from J, with 17 bases in between.